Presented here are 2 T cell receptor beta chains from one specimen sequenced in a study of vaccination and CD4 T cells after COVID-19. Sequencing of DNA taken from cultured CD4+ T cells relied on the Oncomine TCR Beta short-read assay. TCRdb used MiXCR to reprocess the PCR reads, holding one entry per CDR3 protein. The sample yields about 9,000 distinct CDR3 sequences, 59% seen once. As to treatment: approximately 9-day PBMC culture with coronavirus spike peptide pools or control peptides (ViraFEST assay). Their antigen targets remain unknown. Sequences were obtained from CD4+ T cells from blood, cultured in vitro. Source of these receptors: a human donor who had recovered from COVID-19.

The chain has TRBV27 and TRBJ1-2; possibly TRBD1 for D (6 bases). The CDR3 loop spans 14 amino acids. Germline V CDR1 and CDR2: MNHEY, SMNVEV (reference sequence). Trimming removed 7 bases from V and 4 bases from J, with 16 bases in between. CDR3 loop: CASKGGWGSYGYTF. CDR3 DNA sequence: TGTGCCAGCAAGGGGGGGTGGGGTAGCTATGGCTACACCTTC.

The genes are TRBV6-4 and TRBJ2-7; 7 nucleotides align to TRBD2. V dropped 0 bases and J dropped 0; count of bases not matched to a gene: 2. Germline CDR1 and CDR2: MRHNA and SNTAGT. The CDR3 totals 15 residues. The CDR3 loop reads CASSDSSGGSYEQYF. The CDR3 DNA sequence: TGTGCCAGCAGTGACTCGTCGGGGGGCTCCTACGAGCAGTACTTC.